This TCR beta chain originates from a study of cytomegalovirus exposure and HLA in healthy donors. Germline-derived CDR1 and CDR2 are MDHEN and SYDVKM. Trimming cost V 6 bases and J 4 bases; bases outside gene matches: 11. CDR3 length: 17 amino acids. The PCR ran on 60 Vbeta and 13 Jbeta primers. The table came from immunoSEQ multiplex PCR; TCRdb's copy has only in-frame clones and leaves some out. The clone table shows 100,000 to 150,000 clones, with the ten largest holding under 2%. The V gene is TRBV28, the J gene TRBJ2-5, with 13 bases lining up with TRBD2. This TCR was recovered from a woman aged 40-49 years in good health and CMV-seronegative. Material for sequencing was PBMCs. For the CDR3, the DNA is TGTGCCAGCAGCCCGGCCCGACTAGCGGGGGGCAGAGAGACCCAGTACTTC. Protein: CASSPARLAGGRETQYF.